The present TCR beta chain was sequenced within a study of blood T cells in healthy people across ages. This clonotype has only a few counts. Its antigen remains unidentified. Whole-study results and caveats: With age, beta diversity per million T cells declined roughly linearly, significantly by 30 to 40.

Alongside a J-beta primer mix, a sample-barcoded 5' primer served in a second PCR lasting about 7 to 12 cycles. TCRdb analysed the 5' RACE reads with MiXCR anew, one entry per CDR3 protein. The sample includes approximately 1,000,000 distinct CDR3 sequences, more than 30% of them seen just once. Total RNA extracted from each sample amounted to at least 5.5 micrograms. The sample taken for sequencing was blood. The clonotype originates from a man younger than 30 in good health.

CDR3 DNA: TGTGCCAGCAGCCATCCGGGGACAGGTCAAACGCATGGCTACACCTTC. This gives the protein CASSHPGTGQTHGYTF. The chain employs TRBV9 and TRBJ1-2; the match to TRBD1 covers 8 bases. Germline V lookup: CDR1 SGDLS, CDR2 YYNGEE. The CDR3 is 16 amino acids. V gave up 4 bases and J gave up 6 bases; unmatched junction bases: 14.